This TCR beta chain was documented in a study of shared clonotypes between healthy human individuals. Study as a whole: Ranging from 18 to 49 in age, donors were a couple of women and a few men. Regarding the study as a whole: Naive CD4 clonotypes overlapped across a handful of donors at roughly 5.1%. A reduction in generation probabilities was seen for non-shared clonotypes relative to those shared by all four donors.

Germline CDR1 and CDR2: GTSNPN and SVGIG (reference sequence). V dropped 2 bases and J dropped 5 bases, with 6 bases sitting between them. This CDR3 is built from 11 residues. For this clone: Its matching antigen is unknown.

Repertoires were generated with immunoSEQ multiplex PCR, while TCRdb's copy carries only in-frame clones and drops some. Counted here are about 1 million clones, approximately 76% occurring once; the ten biggest clones make up around 1.5%. Sequencing was performed on memory CD4+ T cells sorted from blood. Subset of the sample: CD45RA-negative fraction. The J gene is TRBJ1-1, the V gene TRBV30; D remains ambiguous. This clonotype was sampled from a man younger than 35 in good health. The CDR3, as DNA: TGTGCCTGGAGTCTCAAGACTGAAGCTTTCTTT. As protein: CAWSLKTEAFF. Together with reference TRBV30 and TRBJ1-1, the CDR3 gives the full variable domain: SQTIHQWPATLVQPVGSPLSLECTVEGTSNPNLYWYRQAAGRGLQLLFYSVGIGQISSEVPQNLSASRPQDRQFILSSKKLLLSDSGFYLCAWSLKTEAFFGQGTRLTVV.